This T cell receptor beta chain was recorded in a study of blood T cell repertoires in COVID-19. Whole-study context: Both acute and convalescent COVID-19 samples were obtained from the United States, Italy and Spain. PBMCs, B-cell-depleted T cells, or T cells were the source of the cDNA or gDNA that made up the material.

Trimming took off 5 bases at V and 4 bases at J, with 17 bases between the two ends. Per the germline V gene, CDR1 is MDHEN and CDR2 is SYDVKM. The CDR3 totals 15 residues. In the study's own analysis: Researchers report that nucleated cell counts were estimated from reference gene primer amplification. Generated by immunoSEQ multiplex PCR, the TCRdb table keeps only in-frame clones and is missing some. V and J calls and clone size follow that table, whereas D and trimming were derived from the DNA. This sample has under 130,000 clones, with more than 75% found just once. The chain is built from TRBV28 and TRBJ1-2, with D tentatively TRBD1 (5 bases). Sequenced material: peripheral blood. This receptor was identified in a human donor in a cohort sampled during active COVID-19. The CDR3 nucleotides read TGTGCCAGCAGTCAGACTCAGGGTCGTACCTATGGCTACACCTTC. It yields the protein CASSQTQGRTYGYTF.